Listed here are 5 T cell receptor beta chains from one sample, sequenced in a study of cytomegalovirus exposure and HLA in healthy donors. Amplification used 60 Vbeta primers and 13 Jbeta primers. TCRdb's copy holds only in-frame clones and misses some; the assay was immunoSEQ multiplex PCR. The sample holds more than 95,000 clones, roughly 79% seen once. Sequencing was done on a sample of PBMCs. The receptors were sampled from a male donor in good health and CMV-seronegative.

CDR3 amino acids: CASSLAGSSTGELFF. The CDR3 DNA reads TGTGCCAGCAGCTTAGCGGGGAGTAGCACCGGGGAGCTGTTTTTT. The chain has TRBV11-3 and TRBJ2-2; maybe TRBD2 (5 bases). CDR1 is SGHNT, CDR2 YENEEA, per germline. The V end lost 1 base, the J end lost 4 bases, and 10 bases lay between the germline ends. The CDR3 runs 15 residues.

This clone was seen once. V gene TRBV6-1 combines with J gene TRBJ2-4, with D hard to call. Germline CDR1 and CDR2: MNHNS and SASEGT. The CDR3 runs to 14 residues. Trimming removed 3 bases at V and 11 bases at J, with 17 bases between. The CDR3 DNA reads TGTGCCAGCAGTGACCCGTCAGTCCTCCTCCTTCAGTACTTC. This translates into CASSDPSVLLLQYF.

V usage is TRBV7-3 and J usage is TRBJ2-3; possible D gene TRBD2, 5 bases. The V end lost 3 bases, the J end lost 2 bases, and 12 bases lay between the germline ends. CDR1 is SGHTA and CDR2 is FQGTGA in the germline V gene. This CDR3 region has 15 residues. This CDR3 reads CASSLSLANTDTQYF. Here the CDR3 DNA reads TGTGCCAGCAGCTTGTCCCTAGCCAACACAGATACGCAGTATTTT.

The CDR3 reads CASSFDGRGTGELFF. In DNA form, the CDR3 reads TGTGCCAGCAGTTTCGACGGGAGGGGGACCGGGGAGCTGTTTTTT. V usage is TRBV27 and J usage is TRBJ2-2; 8 bases are shared with TRBD2. V trimming: 3 bases; J trimming: 5 bases; junction bases outside the gene matches: 5. Germline V lookup: CDR1 MNHEY, CDR2 SMNVEV (reference sequence). This CDR3 is built from 15 residues.

This chain links TRBV11-1 with TRBJ2-7, with 7 bases fitting TRBD2. The CDR3 runs 14 residues. Trimming took 2 bases from V and 3 from J; bases not matched to a gene: 4. Germline CDR1 and CDR2: SGHAT and FQDESV (reference sequence). The CDR3 loop is CASSLQGGGYEQYF. DNA for the CDR3: TGTGCCAGCAGCTTACAAGGCGGGGGCTACGAGCAGTACTTC.